The sequence of this TCR beta chain was determined in a study of PD-L1 blockade in urothelial cancer (dated by TCRdb to 2016 to 2017). Regarding the complete study: Every patient began therapy in about 2014 and was given atezolizumab 1,200 mg intravenously every 3 weeks. About 90% of the roughly 29 patients were identified as males with urothelial cancer of bladder origin, and a prior smoking history was reported by 18 of 29 patients. An ECOG performance status of 0 or 1 was recorded for the patients, and 0 to 3 prior chemotherapy regimens had been received by the patients. Blood samples were analyzed 3 weeks after the start of treatment (second dose) and 6 weeks after the start of treatment. A median of roughly 140,000 T cells and 83,000 or so unique TCRs was obtained from blood samples, and a median clonality of roughly 0.08 was observed. The study, an exploratory multi-omic analysis, examined somatic, immune and clinical correlates of response to PD-L1 blockade with atezolizumab in urothelial cancer. Pretreatment tumor samples and matched peripheral blood, collected serially before and after atezolizumab treatment, underwent TCR sequencing. Durable clinical benefit was defined as progression-free survival longer than 6 months, and TCR features were also tested against progression-free and overall survival. In the same patients, whole exome sequencing and RNA sequencing of pretreatment tumors were performed in addition to TCR sequencing. Several patients achieved durable clinical benefit and about 19 did not. Just over 28 patients had pretreatment blood TCR-seq, around 25 had at least one posttreatment blood collection, and around 25 had tumor TCR-seq.

From the cysteine through the phenylalanine, the CDR3 covers 15 amino acids. Left in the record is the CDR3 DNA by itself, 45 bases read in frame from the first base. According to the germline V gene, CDR1 reads SQVTM and CDR2 reads ANQGSEA. V is cut back by 5 bases and J by 0 bases, with 10 bases in the junction unmatched. Regarding this clone: Its antigen is still unknown. Per-base quality was not reported, and no clone a single base away is much larger than it.

General study outcomes and caveats: A pretreatment peripheral blood TCR clonality below the median was linked to improved progression-free and overall survival. Small sample size (n ≈ 28) and many exploratory analyses mean the results are intended to be hypothesis-generating. Among patients with durable benefit, tumor-associated TCR clones showed greater expansion in peripheral blood 3 weeks after treatment started (n ≈ 23, p = 0.022).

The cohort comprised roughly 30 patients with locally advanced or metastatic urothelial carcinoma treated at Memorial Sloan Kettering on a trial protocol. Peripheral blood mononuclear cells were collected pretreatment and during treatment, with between 1 and 8 total time points obtained per patient. The Qiagen DNeasy Blood extraction kit was used to purify genomic DNA from total PBMCs and tumor samples. PBMCs were collected pretreatment and during treatment, and were isolated and stored as previously described. To estimate absolute template abundance from read counts, synthetic TCR analog templates were spiked into each PCR. The immunoSEQ assay used bias-controlled V and J gene primers to amplify TCRbeta CDR3 regions from genomic DNA. Sequencing of rearranged TCRbeta segments was done at approximately 20X coverage. On the authors' methods: Sequencing errors were corrected by clustering, and CDR3s were annotated against IMGT so that V, D and J genes could be assigned. Out-of-frame and stop-codon sequences were excluded, and only productive TCRbeta rearrangements were used in downstream analyses. To compute clonality, Shannon entropy was normalized by the log of the number of unique productive sequences and then subtracted from one. Fisher's exact test with Benjamini-Hochberg correction, using a cutoff of adjusted p below 0.01, was how clones that differed between time points or between blood and tumor were identified. This immuneACCESS table, as held by TCRdb, lists in-frame sequences with V and J called but not all clones. Of the missing ones, under half trace to an unresolved V gene in checked studies; the others have no known cause. V, J and clone size are taken as reported in that table, and D and trimming were inferred from the DNA itself. The sample includes roughly 56,000 clones, with approximately 80% observed a single time. The leading ten clones occupy 3.5% to 5.5% of the sample.

In this chain, TRBV29-1 is recombined with TRBJ2-7, with TRBD1 identical over 7 junction bases. This clonotype originated in a man in his 70s with urothelial cancer. This sample comprised PBMCs, obtained around atezolizumab (anti-PD-L1) treatment. The nucleotides are TGCAGCGTTTGTGTAGGGACAGCGAGCTCCTACGAGCAGTACTTC. Translated, it gives CSVCVGTASSYEQYF.